This record looks at one T cell receptor (beta chain) sequence and its context. The antigen remains undetermined. The V gene end was trimmed by 7 bases and the J gene end by 8 bases; junction bases not matched to a gene: 10. There are 13 residues in the CDR3. In germline, CDR1 is LNHDA, CDR2 SQIVND (reference sequence). Treatment noted: roughly 11-day PBMC culture with coronavirus spike peptide pools or control peptides (ViraFEST assay). This specimen belongs to a study of vaccination and CD4 T cells after COVID-19. Study as a whole: The post-vaccine samples came a median roughly 70 days after dose two (range 14 to 241).

Overall study findings and caveats: The authors studied relatively few convalescent patients and analyzed no early post-infection timepoints.

The study sequenced cultured CD4+ T cell DNA using the Oncomine TCR Beta short-read assay. TCRdb used MiXCR to reprocess the PCR reads, holding one entry per CDR3 protein. The sample records 12,000 to 15,000 distinct CDR3 sequences, roughly 29% being singletons. The genes are TRBV19 and TRBJ1-2, with 7 bases identical to TRBD1. The clonotype was recovered from a human donor with COVID-19. The sample was cultured CD4+ T cells from blood. CDR3 residues: CASKETGVEGYTF. CDR3 DNA sequence: TGTGCCAGTAAGGAAACAGGGGTGGAGGGCTACACCTTC.